These 13 T cell receptor beta chains share one sample of origin, sequenced in a study of blood T cells in healthy people across ages. Sample-barcoded 5' priming and a J-beta primer mix drove a second PCR of about 6 to 11 cycles. Each CDR3 protein gets one entry after TCRdb re-called the 5' RACE reads with MiXCR. The sample includes some 800,000 distinct CDR3 sequences, more than 20% of them seen just once. Another study also made use of these data, one on T cells of mothers and their children.

The material sequenced was blood. All receptors come from a boy aged 10-17 years in good health.

The chain combines TRBV4-3 with TRBJ2-1, with a weak D call TRBD1 (5 bases). The germline gives CDR1 LGHNA, CDR2 YSLEER. V dropped 0 bases and J dropped 8 bases, with 14 bases sitting between them. The CDR3 totals 15 residues. The CDR3 spells CASSQEPQGRDEQFF. The CDR3 nucleotides are TGCGCCAGCAGCCAAGAGCCCCAGGGTAGGGATGAGCAGTTCTTC.

The chain employs TRBV7-2 and TRBJ1-1; D remains ambiguous. Trimming removed 4 bases at V and 3 bases at J, with 18 bases between. The V gene's germline CDR1 is SGHTA and CDR2 FQGNSA. The CDR3 totals 16 residues. CDR3 sequence: CASSYYGRNFYTEAFF. In DNA, the CDR3 is TGTGCCAGCAGCTACTACGGACGGAATTTTTACACTGAAGCTTTCTTT.

The chain carries TRBV6-5 and TRBJ2-3; 9 bases line up with TRBD2. The CDR3 extends over 16 amino acids. Germline CDR1 is MNHEY and CDR2 is SVGAGI. V lost 2 bases and J lost 0; bases outside the gene matches: 3. CDR3 coding DNA: TGTGCCAGCAGTTACCTAGCGGGAACTAGCACAGATACGCAGTATTTT. This codes for CASSYLAGTSTDTQYF.

This clonotype was seen more than once but under ten times. The chain couples TRBV5-6 to TRBJ1-2; D possibly corresponds to TRBD1 (5 bases). V lost 0 bases and J 3 bases, leaving 6 bases between the germline ends. Germline V gives CDR1 SGHDT, CDR2 YYEEEE. This CDR3 is 13 amino acids long. CDR3: CASSLVQDYGYTF. The CDR3 DNA follows: TGTGCCAGCAGCTTGGTACAGGACTATGGCTACACCTTC.

This clonotype showed up just a few times. Because it lacks the conserved phenylalanine or tryptophan at the end, this CDR3 is likely a read error. The chain is built from TRBV29-1 and TRBJ2-7, with no clear D. Trimming took off 0 bases at V and 2 bases at J, with 5 bases between the two ends. CDR3 length equals 12 residues. The germline CDR1 and CDR2 sequences are SQVTM and ANQGSEA. In DNA form, the CDR3 reads TGCAGCGTTGAAGATAGGGCCTACGAGCAGTACCTC. Translation gives CSVEDRAYEQYL.

This clonotype came up many times. The chain has TRBV29-1 and TRBJ2-1, with D unresolved. The CDR3 runs 14 residues. Germline V gene lookup returns CDR1 SQVTM and CDR2 ANQGSEA. Between the trimmed V and J ends, which lost 6 bases and 5 bases, there was a span of 17 bases. The CDR3 bases are TGCAGCGTCGACCGGGCCGAGGACCACAATGAGCAGTTCTTC. Translating it yields CSVDRAEDHNEQFF.

V and J are TRBV27 and TRBJ2-7; no clear D gene. The CDR3 spans 17 residues. Trimming stripped 4 bases from V and 0 bases from J, with 19 bases between. CDR1 is MNHEY and CDR2 is SMNVEV in the germline V gene (reference sequence). CDR3 loop: CASSSELDGPNSYEQYF. CDR3 nucleotides: TGTGCCAGCAGTTCTGAATTAGACGGACCCAACTCCTACGAGCAGTACTTC.

This clonotype was detected a few times. This chain joins TRBV11-2 and TRBJ2-7; D is perhaps TRBD1 (5 bases). The CDR3 length is 15 residues. Looked up from germline, CDR1 is SGHAT and CDR2 is FQNNGV. With 3 bases removed from V and 1 base from J, the gap between germline ends came to 13 bases. CDR3 in DNA: TGTGCCAGCAGCTTTTTCAGGGCCACGTCCTACGAGCAGTACTTC. This sequence encodes CASSFFRATSYEQYF.

The chain carries TRBV7-2 and TRBJ1-1, with D maybe TRBD1 (6 bases). The CDR3 is 15 residues long. The germline V gene has CDR1 SGHTA and CDR2 FQGNSA. The V end lost 0 bases, the J end lost 1 base, and 9 bases lay between the germline ends. This CDR3 is CASSLAWDKNTEAFF. CDR3 coding DNA: TGTGCCAGCAGCTTAGCGTGGGACAAGAACACTGAAGCTTTCTTT.

This clonotype was seen more than once but under ten times. The chain joins TRBV28 to TRBJ2-1, with TRBD2 matching 7 bases. V lost 3 bases and J lost 6; bases outside the gene matches: 5. CDR1 is MDHEN, CDR2 SYDVKM, per germline. This CDR3 comprises 14 residues. CDR3 residues: CASSLSQRGNEQFF. The CDR3 DNA reads TGTGCCAGCAGTTTGAGTCAGCGGGGCAATGAGCAGTTCTTC.

The chain has TRBV28 and TRBJ2-7; the match to TRBD2 covers 10 bases. Germline lookup yields CDR1 MDHEN and CDR2 SYDVKM. The CDR3 has 16 amino acids. V was pared by 0 bases and J by 2 bases, with 4 bases of the junction left unmatched. CDR3 sequence: CASSLWLSGRPYEQYF. The DNA for the CDR3 is TGTGCCAGCAGTTTATGGCTTAGCGGGAGGCCCTACGAGCAGTACTTC. Complete variable domain (other parts from reference TRBV28 and TRBJ2-7): DVKVTQSSRYLVKRTGEKVFLECVQDMDHENMFWYRQDPGLGLRLIYFSYDVKMKEKGDIPEGYSVSREKKERFSLILESASTNQTSMYLCASSLWLSGRPYEQYFGPGTRLTVT.

The rearrangement uses TRBV19 and TRBJ2-5, with TRBD2 matching 16 bases. The tail of the sequence fits TRBJ2-1 better, so the J call may be wrong. Germline V lookup: CDR1 LNHDA, CDR2 SQIVND (reference sequence). The CDR3 runs 19 residues. In DNA form, the CDR3 reads TGTGCCAGTAGTCCCCCCGGGACTAGCGGGAGGGCCGGGTCCTATGAGCAGTTCTTC. Protein sequence: CASSPPGTSGRAGSYEQFF.

This clonotype was seen only a few times. The chain uses TRBV27 and TRBJ1-1; 10 bases map to TRBD1. Per the germline V gene, CDR1 is MNHEY and CDR2 is SMNVEV (reference sequence). CDR3 length: 13 residues. The J segment lost 7 bases and the V segment lost 4 bases, leaving 3 bases of the junction unmatched. CDR3 DNA sequence: TGTGCCAGCAGTTCCCGGGACAGGGGTGAAGCTTTCTTT. Encoded protein: CASSSRDRGEAFF.